This T cell receptor (beta chain) came from a study of blood T cell repertoires in COVID-19. Study at large: Donors in the United States, Italy and Spain gave samples during acute or convalescent COVID-19.

TCRdb keeps only in-frame clones here, not all; method: immunoSEQ multiplex PCR. The repertoire has roughly 190,000 clones, around nine tenths of them found once; the top ten carry around 3.5%. Germline assignment: CDR1 MDHEN and CDR2 SYDVKM. V shed 4 bases and J shed 8 bases, with 15 bases lying between them. The CDR3 length is 15 residues. The receptor comes from a man aged 70-80 years with acute or convalescent COVID-19. What was sequenced was peripheral blood. The chain combines TRBV28 with TRBJ1-6, with unresolved D. For the CDR3, the DNA is TGTGCCAGCAGTTCGGTAAGAGGGCGGGATTCACCCCTCCACTTT. It is translated as CASSSVRGRDSPLHF.